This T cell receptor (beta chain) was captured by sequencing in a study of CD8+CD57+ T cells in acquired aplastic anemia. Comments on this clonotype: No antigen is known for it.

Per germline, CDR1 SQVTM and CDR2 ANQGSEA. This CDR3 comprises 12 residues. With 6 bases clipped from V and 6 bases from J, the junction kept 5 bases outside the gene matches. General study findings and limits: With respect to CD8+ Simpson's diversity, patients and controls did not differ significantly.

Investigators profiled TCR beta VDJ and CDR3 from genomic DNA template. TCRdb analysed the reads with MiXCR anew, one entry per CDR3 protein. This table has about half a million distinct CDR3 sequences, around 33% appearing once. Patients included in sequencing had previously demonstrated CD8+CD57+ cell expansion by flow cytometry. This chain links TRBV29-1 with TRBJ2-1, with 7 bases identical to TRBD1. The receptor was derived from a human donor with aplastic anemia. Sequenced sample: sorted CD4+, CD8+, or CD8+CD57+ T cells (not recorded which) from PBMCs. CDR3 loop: CSVHRGVNEQFF. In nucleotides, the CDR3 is TGCAGCGTCCACAGGGGAGTCAATGAGCAGTTCTTC.